This TCR beta chain originates from a study of shared clonotypes between healthy human individuals. For the study at large: With ages of 18 to 49, the donors were a couple of women and a few men.

The CD4+ fraction was divided into a CD45RA+ naive subset and a CD45RA-negative memory subset. The method was immunoSEQ multiplex PCR; TCRdb's version includes in-frame clones alone and lacks a portion of them. The profile covers some 240,000 clones, with under 80% appearing a single time and over 8.5% taken by the ten largest. This CDR3 is 13 amino acids long. The germline gives CDR1 KGHSH, CDR2 LQKENI. Trimming took 8 bases from V and 5 from J; bases not matched to a gene: 7. The source of this sequence is a young man in good health. The chain joins TRBV18 to TRBJ2-5; 8 nucleotides line up with TRBD2. Source material: memory CD4+ T cells sorted from blood. Subset reported: CD45RA-negative fraction. The CDR3 DNA reads as TGTGCCAGCACAGCGGGAGTGGAGGAGACCCAGTACTTC. Its protein is CASTAGVEETQYF.